Below, one TCR beta chain is given with its context. Possible read error: a much larger clone is one base away. V gave up 7 bases and J gave up 0 bases, with 22 bases separating them. Germline-derived CDR1 and CDR2 are LNHDA and SQIVND (reference sequence). The CDR3 contains 18 residues. These data belong to a study of kidney transplant recipient with SARS-CoV-2 infection. Via MiXCR, TCRdb re-called the reads, giving one row per CDR3 protein. This table has about 250,000 distinct CDR3 sequences, around 30% appearing once. The receptor comes from a young adult male patient who had COVID-19 and was a kidney transplant recipient. Some T cells may have come from the graft donor. The chain joins TRBV19 to TRBJ1-5; D is perhaps TRBD1 (6 bases). The specimen was a blood sample, collected at baseline and on day 111 from a kidney transplant recipient. Here the CDR3 DNA reads TGTGCCAGTACTGCAACCCAGGGGTCTACGTATAGCAATCAGCCCCAGCATTTT. It yields the protein CASTATQGSTYSNQPQHF.